This record covers a single T cell receptor (beta chain). The specificity of this receptor is unknown. No base quality values were provided; no much bigger clone lies one nucleotide off. The sample belongs to a study of regulatory T cells in long-lasting Graves disease (dated by TCRdb to the early 2020s). For the study in its entirety: Persistent Graves' disease meant more than 5 years of antithyroid drug treatment with TSH receptor autoantibodies that stayed positive. This study used TCR sequencing and RNA sequencing of peripheral blood to compare persistent Graves' disease patients against newly diagnosed Graves' disease patients. The study took place in China and was registered as a clinical trial. TCR sequencing covered some 13 persistent and approximately 20 newly diagnosed Graves' disease patients, around 33 samples in total. On average, persistent Graves' disease patients in the clinical cohort had been on antithyroid drugs for around 9.5 years. Results and caveats for the whole study, not just this receptor: Only peripheral blood was studied, because thyroid tissue, the primary lesion, was inaccessible. The authors acknowledged the small sample size as a limitation that may reduce accuracy. Sequencing and analysis were restricted to the TCR beta chain. Compared with newly diagnosed patients, patients with persistent Graves' disease had lower TCR Shannon entropy and fewer highly expanded clones, which suggests clonal expansion. Patients with persistent disease shared more public clonotypes (roughly 2,900) than newly diagnosed patients did (roughly 970). Preferential use of TRBV28, TRBJ1-2 and TRBJ2-5 was observed in persistent disease, whereas TRBV20-1 and TRBJ2-1 were favored in newly diagnosed disease.

The time point label corresponds to: persistent/refractory GD, antithyroid drugs over 5 years with positive TRAb. For both TCR sequencing and RNA sequencing, RNA was extracted from PBMCs using TRIzol. The diagnosis of Graves' disease was made according to American Thyroid Association guidelines. Recruitment of patients was carried out at an endocrinology department in Xi'an, China. From each patient, approximately 10 milliliters of peripheral blood was collected into an EDTA anticoagulant tube. PBMCs were isolated by Ficoll Paque Plus density gradient separation without further T cell sorting. An Agilent 2100 Bioanalyzer and agarose gel were used to check RNA quality, while a NanoDrop 2000 measured RNA concentration. The library was built by means of multiplex PCR. TCRdb shows the sequencer as Illumina HiSeq 4000. To build TCR beta libraries, CDR3 regions were amplified by Arm-PCR using iRepertoire HTBI primers. PCR products were gel purified before sequencing. Under the source paper's analysis protocol: Gene usage analysis of CDR3 amino acid clonotypes used the 60 to 80 TRBV and around 13 TRBJ segments found across samples. COPE and FqMerger were used to merge the filtered high-quality paired reads into contigs. BLAST was used to align contigs to IMGT TRBV, TRBD and TRBJ reference genes, and CDR3 was defined according to IMGT. Any clonotype with a frequency above 0.1% was counted as a highly expanded clone. Shannon entropy was used to measure repertoire diversity, and the Gini coefficient was used to measure V-J evenness. Clonotypes shared by more than one individual were considered public. Through fastp at Q25 and MiXCR, TCRdb rebuilt clones from the public reads, retaining in-frame beta chains. Each entry is one CDR3 protein sequence, shown with its most common DNA and genes. The V and J calls come from TCRdb's annotation, not from the publication. In all, the sample holds roughly 450,000 distinct CDR3 sequences, and less than 25% of those were seen once. Of the sample, over 7.5% is held by the ten largest clones.

Relative to germline, V is 4 bases shorter and J is 5 bases shorter, with 8 bases between their ends. The CDR3 numbers 12 residues from cysteine through phenylalanine. Only the CDR3 region is kept as DNA, spanning 36 bases read in frame from base 1. For CDR1 and CDR2, the germline V gene (reference sequence) lists MNHEY and SMNVEV. The TCR comes from a female donor with Graves disease. The sequence is built from TRBV27 and TRBJ2-5; matching of 5 bases hints at TRBD2 as the D gene. Sequencing used peripheral blood mononuclear cells (PBMCs), obtained when the disease was refractory, from a patient treated with antithyroid drugs. The CDR3 in this case is CASSSRRETQYF. The DNA is as follows: TGTGCCAGCAGTTCGAGGAGGGAGACCCAGTACTTC.